This TCR beta chain was sequenced in a study of CD8+ T cells in alopecia areata. Described treatment: oral pan-JAK inhibitor, 5-10 mg twice daily. V was clipped by 1 base and J by 3 bases, with 13 bases between them. The CDR3 has 17 residues. CDR1 is SGHAT and CDR2 is FQNNGV in the germline V gene. cDNA prepared by RNA extraction and subsequent reverse transcription served as the template for sequencing. Sequencing used immunoSEQ multiplex PCR; TCRdb keeps in-frame clones, though not all of them. The table lists more than 200,000 clones, around 43% of them singletons. The sample consisted of CD4+ T cells sorted from blood, taken at approximately week 36, from a patient treated with tofacitinib. The sequence derives from a human donor with alopecia areata. The gene calls are TRBV11-2 and TRBJ2-6, with a weak D call TRBD1 (5 bases). The CDR3 region is CASSLAAQGIGANVLTF. The DNA for the CDR3 is TGTGCCAGCAGCTTAGCCGCGCAGGGAATTGGGGCCAACGTCCTGACTTTC.